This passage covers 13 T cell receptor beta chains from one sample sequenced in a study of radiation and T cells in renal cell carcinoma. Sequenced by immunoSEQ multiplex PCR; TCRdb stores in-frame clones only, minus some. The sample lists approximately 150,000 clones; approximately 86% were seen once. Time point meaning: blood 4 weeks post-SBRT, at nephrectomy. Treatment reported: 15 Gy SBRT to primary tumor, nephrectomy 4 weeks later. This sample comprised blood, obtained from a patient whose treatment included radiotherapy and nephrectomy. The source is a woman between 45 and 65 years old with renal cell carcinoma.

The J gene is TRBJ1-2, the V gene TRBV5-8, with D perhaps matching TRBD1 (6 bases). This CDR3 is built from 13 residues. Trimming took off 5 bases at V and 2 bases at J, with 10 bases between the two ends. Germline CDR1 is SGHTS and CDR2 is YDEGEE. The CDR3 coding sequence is TGTGCCAGCAGTCCAGGACAGAACTATGGCTACACCTTC. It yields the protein CASSPGQNYGYTF. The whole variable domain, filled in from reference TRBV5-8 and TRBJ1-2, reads EAGVTQSPTHLIKTRGQQATLRCSPISGHTSVYWYQQALGLGLQFLLWYDEGEERNRGNFPPRFSGRQFPNYSSELNVNALELEDSALYLCASSPGQNYGYTFGSGTRLTVV.

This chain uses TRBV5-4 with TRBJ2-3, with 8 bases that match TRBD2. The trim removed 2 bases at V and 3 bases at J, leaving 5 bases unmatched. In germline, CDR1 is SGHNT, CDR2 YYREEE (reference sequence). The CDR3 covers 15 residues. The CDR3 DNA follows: TGTGCCAGCAGCTTCGGGGGGGGAGGGACAGATACGCAGTATTTT. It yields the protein CASSFGGGGTDTQYF. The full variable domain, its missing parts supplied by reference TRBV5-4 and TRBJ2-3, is ETGVTQSPTHLIKTRGQQVTLRCSSQSGHNTVSWYQQALGQGPQFIFQYYREEENGRGNFPPRFSGLQFPNYSSELNVNALELDDSALYLCASSFGGGGTDTQYFGPGTRLTVL.

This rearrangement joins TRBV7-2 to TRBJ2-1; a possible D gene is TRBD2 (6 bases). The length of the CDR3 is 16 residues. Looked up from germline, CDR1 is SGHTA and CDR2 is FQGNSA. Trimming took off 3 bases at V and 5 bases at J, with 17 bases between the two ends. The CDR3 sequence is CASSLHTGTDNNEQFF. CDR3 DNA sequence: TGTGCCAGCAGCTTGCATACCGGGACTGACAACAATGAGCAGTTCTTC.

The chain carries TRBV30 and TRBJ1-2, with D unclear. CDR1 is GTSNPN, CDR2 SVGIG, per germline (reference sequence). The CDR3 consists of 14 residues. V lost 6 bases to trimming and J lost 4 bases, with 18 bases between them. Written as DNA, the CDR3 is TGTGCCTGCCCCCCGGCGGGAGAGCGCTATGGCTACACCTTC. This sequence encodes CACPPAGERYGYTF.

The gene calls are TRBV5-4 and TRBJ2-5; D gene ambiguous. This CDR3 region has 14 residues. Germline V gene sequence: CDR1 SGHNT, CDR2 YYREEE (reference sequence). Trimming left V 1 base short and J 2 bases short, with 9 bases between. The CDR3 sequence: CASSLSARQETQYF. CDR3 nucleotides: TGTGCCAGCAGCTTGTCCGCGAGGCAAGAGACCCAGTACTTC.

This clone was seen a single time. The chain's CDR3 is CASRNGGSGNTIYF. CDR3 in DNA: TGCGCCAGCAGGAATGGTGGGTCCGGAAACACCATATATTTT. The genes are TRBV10-2 and TRBJ1-3; no definite D call. The ends were cut back, 6 bases at V and 4 bases at J, with 13 bases in the middle. Germline V gene sequence: CDR1 WSHSY, CDR2 SAAADI. The CDR3 sequence is 14 residues long.

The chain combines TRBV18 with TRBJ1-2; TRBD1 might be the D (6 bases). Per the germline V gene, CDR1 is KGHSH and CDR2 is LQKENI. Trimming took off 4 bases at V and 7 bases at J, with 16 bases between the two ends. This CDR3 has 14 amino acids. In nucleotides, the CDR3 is TGTGCCAGCTCACTCGCCGCAGGGGACGGTGGCTACACCTTC. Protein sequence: CASSLAAGDGGYTF.

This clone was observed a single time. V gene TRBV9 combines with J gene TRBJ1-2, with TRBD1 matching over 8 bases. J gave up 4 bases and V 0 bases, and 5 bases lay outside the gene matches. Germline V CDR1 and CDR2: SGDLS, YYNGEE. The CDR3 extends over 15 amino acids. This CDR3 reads CASSVGTGMAYGYTF. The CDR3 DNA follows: TGTGCCAGCAGCGTAGGGACAGGGATGGCCTATGGCTACACCTTC.

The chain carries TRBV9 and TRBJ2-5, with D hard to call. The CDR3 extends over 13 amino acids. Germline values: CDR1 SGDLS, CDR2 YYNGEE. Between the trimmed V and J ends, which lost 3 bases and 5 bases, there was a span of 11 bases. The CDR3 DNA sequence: TGTGCCAGCAGCGAGTTGGGCGGCGAGACCCAGTACTTC. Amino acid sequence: CASSELGGETQYF.

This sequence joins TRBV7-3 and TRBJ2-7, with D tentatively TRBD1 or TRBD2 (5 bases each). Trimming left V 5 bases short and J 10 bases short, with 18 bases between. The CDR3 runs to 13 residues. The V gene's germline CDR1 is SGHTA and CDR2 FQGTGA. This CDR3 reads CASSLGTSRGQYF. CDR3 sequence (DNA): TGTGCCAGCAGCCTCGGGACCTCTCGGGGCCAGTACTTC.

This CDR3 is CASSPRVGGETQYF. CDR3 in DNA: TGTGCCAGCAGCCCCCGGGTAGGGGGAGAGACCCAGTACTTC. This sequence joins TRBV6-6 and TRBJ2-5; a weak D match, TRBD1 (6 bases). The germline V gene encodes CDR1 MNHNY and CDR2 SVGAGI (reference sequence). V lost 6 bases to trimming and J lost 4 bases, with 15 bases between them. The CDR3 extends over 14 amino acids.

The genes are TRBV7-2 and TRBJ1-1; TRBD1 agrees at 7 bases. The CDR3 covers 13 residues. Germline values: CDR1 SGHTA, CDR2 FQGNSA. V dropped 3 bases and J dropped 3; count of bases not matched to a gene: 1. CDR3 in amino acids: CASSFGQDTEAFF. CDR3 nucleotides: TGTGCCAGCAGCTTCGGACAGGACACTGAAGCTTTCTTT. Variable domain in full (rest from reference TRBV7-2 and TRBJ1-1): GAGVSQSPSNKVTEKGKDVELRCDPISGHTALYWYRQSLGQGLEFLIYFQGNSAPDKSGLPSDRFSAERTGGSVSTLTIQRTQQEDSAVYLCASSFGQDTEAFFGQGTRLTVV.

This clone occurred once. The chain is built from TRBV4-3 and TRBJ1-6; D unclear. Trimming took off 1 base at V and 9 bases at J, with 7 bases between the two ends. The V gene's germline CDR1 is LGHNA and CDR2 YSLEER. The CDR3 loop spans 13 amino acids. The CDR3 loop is CASSQGFTSPLHF. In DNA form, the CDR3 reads TGCGCCAGCAGCCAAGGTTTCACTTCACCCCTCCACTTT.